This is a list of T cell receptor beta chains from one sample in a study of cytomegalovirus exposure and HLA in healthy donors. Here immunoSEQ multiplex PCR was the method, and the copy in TCRdb shows in-frame clones only, minus some. The sample lists about 120,000 clones, around three quarters seen once, with 6% to 8% in the top ten. The sample consisted of PBMCs. All receptors derive from a woman between 40 and 50 years old in good health and CMV-seronegative. Each CDR3 is given with its conserved first and last residue. A D gene is named only where the DNA matches it firmly. Clone size, where shown, is once, few, many, or a class for clones that have expanded.

>13|NA|TRBV11-2|TRBJ2-4|NA
CASSLEAKNSQYF
TGTGCCAGCAGCTTAGAAGCCAAAAACAGTCAGTACTTC
>16|once|TRBV10-3|TRBJ2-5|TRBD2
CAISESLAGTQETQYF
TGTGCCATCAGTGAGTCCCTAGCGGGCACACAAGAGACCCAGTACTTC
>14|NA|TRBV5-4|TRBJ1-4|NA
CASSLAQGGEKLFF
TGTGCCAGCAGCTTGGCCCAGGGAGGAGAAAAACTGTTTTTT
>14|few|TRBV7-9|TRBJ1-1|TRBD1
CASSLGTGNTEAFF
TGTGCCAGCAGCCTCGGGACAGGGAACACTGAAGCTTTCTTT
>12|NA|TRBV28|TRBJ2-7|NA
CASSSGSYEQYF
TGTGCCAGCAGTTCCGGCTCCTACGAGCAGTACTTC
>13|NA|TRBV9|TRBJ2-1|NA
CASSADWGDEQFF
TGTGCCAGCAGCGCGGATTGGGGCGATGAGCAGTTCTTC
>15|NA|TRBV7-9|TRBJ2-2|TRBD1
CASSRQGSNTGELFF
TGTGCCAGCAGCCGACAGGGATCTAACACCGGGGAGCTGTTTTTT
>18|NA|TRBV28|TRBJ2-1|TRBD2
CASSPRRLAGGLHNEQFF
TGTGCCAGCAGTCCCCGAAGACTAGCGGGAGGGCTCCACAATGAGCAGTTCTTC
>15|once|TRBV2|TRBJ1-5|TRBD1
CASSEIQGAHQPQHF
TGTGCCAGCAGTGAGATACAGGGGGCCCACCAGCCCCAGCATTTT
>15|NA|TRBV6-1|TRBJ1-3|TRBD1
CASTRQGNSGNTIYF
TGTGCCAGCACTCGACAGGGGAACTCTGGAAACACCATATATTTT
>13|NA|TRBV7-2|TRBJ1-4|TRBD1
CASSPGTDEKLFF
TGTGCCAGCAGCCCCGGGACAGATGAAAAACTGTTTTTT
>15|NA|TRBV6-5|TRBJ2-1|TRBD1
CVSSYSGQPYNEQFF
TGTGTCAGCAGTTACTCGGGACAGCCCTACAATGAGCAGTTCTTC
>14|NA|TRBV28|TRBJ1-3|NA
CASSYYRVGNTIYF
TGTGCCAGCAGCTACTACAGGGTCGGAAACACCATATATTTT
>13|NA|TRBV11-2|TRBJ1-4|NA
CASRDGRREKLFF
TGTGCCAGCAGGGATGGACGGAGGGAAAAACTGTTTTTT
>15|NA|TRBV4-2|TRBJ2-1|NA
CASSQGGVGAREQFF
TGTGCCAGCAGCCAAGGCGGTGTAGGCGCACGTGAGCAGTTCTTC
>13|NA|TRBV28|TRBJ2-1|NA
CASRDRGLDEQFF
TGTGCCAGCAGGGACAGGGGACTAGATGAGCAGTTCTTC
>14|once|TRBV18|TRBJ2-7|TRBD1
CASSPDRGRHEQYF
TGTGCCAGCTCACCTGACAGGGGTCGGCACGAGCAGTACTTC